This passage covers 26 T cell receptor beta chains from one sample sequenced in a study of T cell clonotyping in hematopoietic cell transplantation. Clones were read by immunoSEQ multiplex PCR, and TCRdb kept only the in-frame ones, dropping some. This table holds about 69,000 clones, around 96% found once. Time point given: recipient sample about 28 days before transplant, after cytoreduction. The sample was peripheral blood mononuclear cells, taken before stem cell transplant. Receptors originate from a woman aged 50 to 60 with acute myeloid leukemia. Some clones in this sample may be carry-over from other donors' samples.

The chain links TRBV30 to TRBJ1-3; no definite D call. The CDR3 runs to 16 residues. Trimming shortened V by 4 bases and J by 3 bases, and 19 bases separated the two germline ends. Germline assignment: CDR1 GTSNPN and CDR2 SVGIG (reference sequence). In DNA, the CDR3 is TGTGCCTGGATGAGAAGGGAGGACGTCTTTGGAAACACCATATATTTT. Its protein product is CAWMRREDVFGNTIYF.

This clone showed up just once. The gene calls are TRBV7-8 and TRBJ2-1, with 12 positions matching TRBD1. This CDR3 has 20 residues. Germline CDR1 and CDR2: SGHVS and FQNEAQ. Losses at the gene ends were 1 base for V and 8 bases for J; bases not matched to a gene: 18. In DNA, the CDR3 is TGTGCCAGCAGCTTAGAAAGGGACAGGGGGCGATTTACTTACCAGGATGAGCAGTTCTTC. This translates into CASSLERDRGRFTYQDEQFF.

This rearrangement joins TRBV13 to TRBJ1-1; no definite D call. The germline V and J ends were trimmed by 3 bases and 1 base, with 15 bases remaining between them. This CDR3 comprises 16 residues. CDR1 is PRHDT, CDR2 FYEKMQ, per germline (reference sequence). CDR3 DNA sequence: TGTGCCAGCAGCTTTGAGGGTGCTCAGACGAACACTGAAGCTTTCTTT. Translated, it gives CASSFEGAQTNTEAFF.

This chain connects TRBV20-1 to TRBJ1-1; D not certain. Germline V lookup: CDR1 DFQATT, CDR2 SNEGSKA (reference sequence). V lost 3 bases, J lost 7 bases, and 6 bases lay in between. The CDR3 has 10 amino acids. DNA for the CDR3: TGCAGTGCTAGGAGGAATGAAGCTTTCTTT. Translation: CSARRNEAFF.

V usage is TRBV9 and J usage is TRBJ2-7; 9 nucleotides agree with TRBD2. The trim removed 0 bases at V and 7 bases at J, leaving 5 bases unmatched. The germline V gene has CDR1 SGDLS and CDR2 YYNGEE. There are 14 residues in the CDR3. The CDR3: CASSVVSGSLEQYF. DNA of the CDR3: TGTGCCAGCAGCGTAGTTAGCGGGAGTTTAGAGCAGTACTTC.

The chain joins TRBV2 to TRBJ1-5; D is unclear. This CDR3 spans 12 amino acids. The V end lost 8 bases, the J end lost 3 bases, and 8 bases lay between the germline ends. The germline V gene encodes CDR1 SNHLY and CDR2 FYNNEI. The CDR3 sequence: CASDSDNQPQHF. The DNA for the CDR3 is TGTGCCAGCGATTCAGACAATCAGCCCCAGCATTTT.

V usage is TRBV5-1 and J usage is TRBJ1-4; D is undetermined. This CDR3 comprises 12 residues. Between the trimmed V and J ends, which lost 2 bases and 8 bases, there was a span of 7 bases. The germline CDR1 and CDR2 sequences are SGHRS and YFSETQ. This CDR3 reads CASSLTREKLFF. In DNA, the CDR3 is TGCGCCAGCAGCTTAACCAGAGAAAAACTGTTTTTT.

V is TRBV18 and J is TRBJ1-5; D call uncertain. V was clipped by 5 bases and J by 5 bases, with 10 bases between them. The germline V gene has CDR1 KGHSH and CDR2 LQKENI. The CDR3 has 13 residues. CDR3: CASSFSEDQPQHF. As DNA, the CDR3 is TGTGCCAGCTCATTTTCCGAGGATCAGCCCCAGCATTTT.

The chain uses TRBV19 and TRBJ1-2, with D perhaps matching TRBD1 (5 bases). Germline assignment: CDR1 LNHDA and CDR2 SQIVND (reference sequence). The CDR3 has 16 amino acids. Trimming took 5 bases from V and 0 from J, leaving 16 bases between them. CDR3 DNA sequence: TGTGCCAGTAGTGAGATACAGGACAAGTCTAACTATGGCTACACCTTC. As protein: CASSEIQDKSNYGYTF.

The gene calls are TRBV7-8 and TRBJ2-7; 14 nucleotides match TRBD2. V gave up 2 bases and J gave up 4 bases; unmatched junction bases: 7. CDR1 and CDR2 from the germline V gene are SGHVS and FQNEAQ. This CDR3 has 17 residues. The CDR3: CASSLYGLAGGGYEQYF. DNA of the CDR3: TGTGCCAGCAGCTTATACGGACTAGCGGGAGGAGGATACGAGCAGTACTTC.

The chain couples TRBV14 to TRBJ2-7; perhaps TRBD2 as D (5 bases). Germline V gene sequence: CDR1 SGHDN, CDR2 FVKESK. Trimming cost V 0 bases and J 5 bases, with 8 bases left between them. The CDR3 runs to 13 residues. DNA of the CDR3: TGTGCCAGCAGCCAAGATATGAGGGACGAGCAGTACTTC. This gives the protein CASSQDMRDEQYF.

This clone came up once. The chain is built from TRBV19 and TRBJ2-5, with 7 bases lining up with TRBD2. J was trimmed by 3 bases and V by 6 bases; bases with no gene match: 4. This CDR3 contains 13 residues. The germline CDR1 and CDR2 sequences are LNHDA and SQIVND (reference sequence). Here the CDR3 DNA reads TGTGCCAGTAGGGGAGGGACGGAAGAGACCCAGTACTTC. Translated, it gives CASRGGTEETQYF. The full variable domain, completed using reference TRBV19 and TRBJ2-5, is DGGITQSPKYLFRKEGQNVTLSCEQNLNHDAMYWYRQDPGQGLRLIYYSQIVNDFQKGDIAEGYSVSREKKESFPLTVTSAQKNPTAFYLCASRGGTEETQYFGPGTRLLVL.

The chain employs TRBV5-1 and TRBJ2-2; D remains unclear. CDR1 and CDR2 from the germline V gene are SGHRS and YFSETQ. Trimming cost V 2 bases and J 8 bases, with 10 bases left between them. The CDR3 sequence is 13 residues long. CDR3 sequence: CASSFSLEGELFF. The CDR3 nucleotides are TGCGCCAGCAGCTTTTCTCTGGAAGGGGAGCTGTTTTTT.

V is TRBV6-5 and J is TRBJ2-3; 8 bases align to TRBD1. This CDR3 contains 15 residues. The germline V gene has CDR1 MNHEY and CDR2 SVGAGI. With 3 bases clipped from V and 4 bases from J, the junction kept 6 bases outside the gene matches. The CDR3 spells CASSYDRGVADTQYF. In DNA, the CDR3 is TGTGCCAGCAGTTATGACAGGGGTGTAGCAGATACGCAGTATTTT.

The gene calls are TRBV2 and TRBJ1-2; D call uncertain. V was trimmed by 5 bases and J by 4 bases, leaving 8 bases between them. The germline V gene has CDR1 SNHLY and CDR2 FYNNEI. The CDR3 sequence is 12 residues long. The CDR3 loop is CASSFDVYGYTF. In DNA, the CDR3 is TGTGCCAGCAGTTTCGACGTCTATGGCTACACCTTC. The entire variable domain, with the rest obtained from reference TRBV2 and TRBJ1-2, is as follows: EPEVTQTPSHQVTQMGQEVILRCVPISNHLYFYWYRQILGQKVEFLVSFYNNEISEKSEIFDDQFSVERPDGSNFTLKIRSTKLEDSAMYFCASSFDVYGYTFGSGTRLTVV.

This clone appeared once. The chain is built from TRBV28 and TRBJ1-1; a weak D match, TRBD1 (5 bases). The CDR3 loop spans 12 amino acids. Trimming took off 7 bases at V and 8 bases at J, with 14 bases between the two ends. Germline loops: CDR1 MDHEN, CDR2 SYDVKM. CDR3 sequence (DNA): TGTGCCAGCAACCAATGGGGGGGAGAAGCTTTCTTT. The encoded protein is CASNQWGGEAFF.

This clone showed up just once. The chain carries TRBV6-5 and TRBJ2-7, with 9 bases lining up with TRBD1. Germline trimming cut 6 bases from V and 2 bases from J; bases unmatched to any gene: 2. In germline, CDR1 is MNHEY, CDR2 SVGAGI. There are 13 residues in the CDR3. As DNA, the CDR3 is TGTGCCAGCAGGGGGACAGGGACCTACGAGCAGTACTTC. It is translated as CASRGTGTYEQYF.

This rearrangement joins TRBV7-2 to TRBJ2-7; TRBD1 is a possible D gene (7 bases). The CDR3 extends over 13 amino acids. Deletions cut 5 bases from V and 4 bases from J, with 12 bases between. Germline values: CDR1 SGHTA, CDR2 FQGNSA. The CDR3 DNA is TGTGCCAGCAGCGTGACAGGGAGGTACGAGCAGTACTTC. Translating gives CASSVTGRYEQYF.

The chain is built from TRBV28 and TRBJ1-5, with 8 bases matching TRBD1. This CDR3 is built from 14 residues. J gave up 4 bases and V 6 bases, and 5 bases lay outside the gene matches. Looked up from germline, CDR1 is MDHEN and CDR2 is SYDVKM. This CDR3 reads CASRDRVGNQPQHF. The CDR3 DNA follows: TGTGCCAGCAGGGACAGGGTCGGAAATCAGCCCCAGCATTTT.

The CDR3 sequence is CASSFLSGNQPQHF. CDR3 sequence (DNA): TGTGCCAGCAGTTTCCTCTCGGGCAATCAGCCCCAGCATTTT. This sequence joins TRBV27 and TRBJ1-5; D remains unclear. The V end was cut by 3 bases, the J end by 2 bases, with 8 bases between. CDR1 and CDR2 (germline): MNHEY, SMNVEV (reference sequence). CDR3 length equals 14 residues.

This clone has only one observation. V gene TRBV11-2 combines with J gene TRBJ2-5; 9 bases agree with TRBD2. The CDR3 sequence is 15 residues long. Trimming at V came to 5 bases and at J to 5 bases, leaving 9 bases not matched to a gene. CDR1 SGHAT and CDR2 FQNNGV come from the germline V gene. CDR3 sequence reads: CASSLSGRPGETQYF. Written as DNA, the CDR3 is TGTGCCAGCAGCCTGAGCGGGAGGCCTGGGGAGACCCAGTACTTC.

The gene calls are TRBV7-2 and TRBJ1-5; D is unclear. The CDR3 is 12 amino acids. Germline CDR1 SGHTA, CDR2 FQGNSA. V gave up 8 bases and J gave up 0 bases, with 5 bases separating them. CDR3 in DNA: TGTGCCAGCGGTAATAGCAATCAGCCCCAGCATTTT. Protein: CASGNSNQPQHF.

This CDR3 is CVSRLAGGSQETQYF. Here the CDR3 DNA reads TGTGTTAGCAGGCTAGCGGGAGGGTCCCAAGAGACCCAGTACTTC. The chain uses TRBV2 and TRBJ2-5; 12 bases map to TRBD2. The CDR3 spans 15 residues. The germline V gene has CDR1 SNHLY and CDR2 FYNNEI.

Concerning this clone: One end of the junction fails to match germline, which may point to a read error. The chain carries TRBV5-6 and TRBJ1-1; no clear D gene. In germline, CDR1 is SGHDT, CDR2 YYEEEE. The CDR3 consists of 11 residues. CDR3 in amino acids: CASSLNAEAFF. The CDR3 DNA follows: TGTGCCAGCAGCTTGAACGCTGAAGCTTTCTTT.

The chain couples TRBV21-1 to TRBJ1-5; the table's D call of TRBD1 was not tested on the DNA. TRBV21-1 is listed as a pseudogene. The CDR3 has 13 amino acids. The DNA for the CDR3 is TGTGCCAGCAGCATTGACAGGGGTCAGCCCCAGCATTTT. Protein: CASSIDRGQPQHF.

The CDR3 DNA reads as TGTGCCAGTAGTATTCCCGGGACAGGGGAGACCCAGTACTTC. It yields the protein CASSIPGTGETQYF. This rearrangement joins TRBV19 to TRBJ2-5, with TRBD1 identical over 9 bases. V shed 3 bases, J shed 5 bases, and the junction held 4 bases outside the gene matches. Germline loops: CDR1 LNHDA, CDR2 SQIVND (reference sequence). The CDR3 extends over 14 amino acids.